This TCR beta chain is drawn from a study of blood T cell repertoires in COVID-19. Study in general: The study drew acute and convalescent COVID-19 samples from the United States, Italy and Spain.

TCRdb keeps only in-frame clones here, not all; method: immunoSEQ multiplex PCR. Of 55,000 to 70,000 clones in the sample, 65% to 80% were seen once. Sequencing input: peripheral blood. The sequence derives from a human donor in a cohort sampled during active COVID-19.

The CDR3 DNA is TGCGCCAGCAGCGCGGACAGGGACCTCACAGATACGCAGTATTTT. Translated: CASSADRDLTDTQYF. The chain is built from TRBV5-1 and TRBJ2-3, with 8 positions matching TRBD1. V was clipped by 4 bases and J by 2 bases; unmatched bases: 6. This CDR3 has 15 amino acids. Germline values: CDR1 SGHRS, CDR2 YFSETQ.